This T cell receptor (beta chain) was obtained from a study of Graves' ophthalmopathy and Graves' hyperthyroidism. This clonotype was seen repeatedly, ten times or more. Germline V gene lookup returns CDR1 PRHDT and CDR2 FYEKMQ (reference sequence). The CDR3 is made up of 13 amino acids. V lost 0 bases and J 4 bases, leaving 7 bases between the germline ends. Ophthalmopathy donors showed moderate-to-severe activity, CAS ≥3, NOSPECS ≥4 and a duration under 3 months. Researchers turned away patients with other autoimmune diseases, uncontrolled infections, pregnancy or lactation. Amplification of the TCR beta CDR3 regions used RNA transcripts (as template). After a first-round RT-PCR with HTBI primers, a second-round multiplex PCR was run. TCRdb re-called the multiplex PCR reads with MiXCR, one entry per CDR3 protein. The table lists hundreds of thousands of distinct CDR3 sequences, about 22% of them singletons.

The sample consisted of peripheral blood. This receptor was obtained from a woman between 45 and 60 years old with Graves' ophthalmopathy. The chain recombines TRBV13 with TRBJ2-7; D unclear. CDR3 sequence: CASSLGSRYEQYF. In DNA form, the CDR3 reads TGTGCCAGCAGCTTAGGTTCCCGGTACGAGCAGTACTTC. Drawing the rest from reference TRBV13 and TRBJ2-7, the complete variable domain is AAGVIQSPRHLIKEKRETATLKCYPIPRHDTVYWYQQGPGQDPQFLISFYEKMQSDKGSIPDRFSAQQFSDYHSELNMSSLELGDSALYFCASSLGSRYEQYFGPGTRLTVT.